The 30 T cell receptor beta chains listed next were all sequenced from one sample in a study of T cell changes during pregnancy in multiple sclerosis. Clones were read by immunoSEQ multiplex PCR, and TCRdb kept only the in-frame ones, dropping some. The sample has some 61,000 clones; roughly 89% are singletons. This material consisted of peripheral blood, taken in the second trimester of pregnancy. The receptors shown here come from a female donor with multiple sclerosis, enrolled in a pregnancy study.

The chain couples TRBV7-3 to TRBJ2-1, with TRBD2 as a possible D gene (6 bases). The ends were cut back, 4 bases at V and 0 bases at J, with 10 bases in the middle. This CDR3 has 15 amino acids. CDR1 is SGHTA, CDR2 FQGTGA, per germline. The CDR3 DNA follows: TGTGCCAGCAGCTCAACCGGGAGCTCCTACAATGAGCAGTTCTTC. It codes for CASSSTGSSYNEQFF.

The chain joins TRBV6-6 to TRBJ2-5, with TRBD2 as a possible D gene (5 bases). CDR1 is MNHNY and CDR2 is SVGAGI in the germline V gene (reference sequence). Between the trimmed V and J ends, which lost 2 bases and 5 bases, there was a span of 18 bases. The length of the CDR3 is 16 residues. The CDR3 sequence: CASSYSGGPGWETQYF. The CDR3 DNA is TGTGCCAGCAGTTACAGCGGCGGCCCCGGATGGGAGACCCAGTACTTC.

The V and J genes are TRBV11-3 and TRBJ2-7, with 7 bases that match TRBD2. The CDR3 runs 19 residues. The germline V gene encodes CDR1 SGHNT and CDR2 YENEEA. Trimming removed 0 bases from V and 4 bases from J; junction bases left unmatched: 18. CDR3: CASSLEREGPFGNGYEQYF. CDR3 coding DNA: TGTGCCAGCAGCTTAGAGAGGGAGGGACCTTTTGGGAACGGATACGAGCAGTACTTC.

The chain recombines TRBV19 with TRBJ2-1, with D possibly TRBD1 on 6 matching bases. CDR3 length equals 14 residues. Germline V gives CDR1 LNHDA, CDR2 SQIVND (reference sequence). V dropped 4 bases and J dropped 5 bases, with 12 bases sitting between them. CDR3 region: CASSREWDNNEQFF. DNA of the CDR3: TGTGCCAGTAGTAGAGAATGGGACAACAATGAGCAGTTCTTC. Full variable domain (missing parts from reference TRBV19 and TRBJ2-1): DGGITQSPKYLFRKEGQNVTLSCEQNLNHDAMYWYRQDPGQGLRLIYYSQIVNDFQKGDIAEGYSVSREKKESFPLTVTSAQKNPTAFYLCASSREWDNNEQFFGPGTRLTVL.

The chain is built from TRBV11-2 and TRBJ2-3; D is perhaps TRBD2 (6 bases). Germline values: CDR1 SGHAT, CDR2 FQNNGV. The length of the CDR3 is 14 residues. V gave up 0 bases and J gave up 4 bases, with 8 bases separating them. The CDR3 DNA reads as TGTGCCAGCAGCTTAGAGGGGGGACCAGATACGCAGTATTTT. Translated, it gives CASSLEGGPDTQYF.

The V gene is TRBV4-1, the J gene TRBJ2-5, with 8 bases fitting TRBD1. Trimming at V came to 3 bases and at J to 4 bases, leaving 7 bases not matched to a gene. Germline V gives CDR1 MGHRA, CDR2 YSYEKL. This CDR3 spans 15 amino acids. This CDR3 reads CASSHGQGGAETQYF. The CDR3 DNA sequence: TGCGCCAGCAGCCATGGACAGGGCGGCGCAGAGACCCAGTACTTC.

The J gene is TRBJ2-7, the V gene TRBV27; possible D gene TRBD1, 5 bases. Trimming stripped 1 base from V and 2 bases from J, with 12 bases between. Germline assignment: CDR1 MNHEY and CDR2 SMNVEV (reference sequence). The CDR3 consists of 15 residues. In DNA, the CDR3 is TGTGCCAGCAGTTTATTAGCAGGGCCTCCCTACGAGCAGTACTTC. The encoded protein is CASSLLAGPPYEQYF.

This chain joins TRBV5-1 and TRBJ2-7; 8 bases match TRBD2. The length of the CDR3 is 13 residues. CDR1 and CDR2 from the germline V gene are SGHRS and YFSETQ. The V and J ends lost 2 bases and 3 bases, in that order; junction bases with no gene match: 1. CDR3 nucleotides: TGCGCCAGCAGCTTCGGGGGGGGCTACGAGCAGTACTTC. The encoded protein is CASSFGGGYEQYF.

The rearrangement links TRBV30 to TRBJ1-1, with D maybe TRBD1 (5 bases). The germline V and J ends were trimmed by 7 bases and 3 bases, with 21 bases remaining between them. CDR3 length equals 15 residues. The germline V gene has CDR1 GTSNPN and CDR2 SVGIG (reference sequence). The CDR3 DNA sequence: TGTGCCTCATCCAGTGGTGTGGGGCGCGACACTGAAGCTTTCTTT. Translation: CASSSGVGRDTEAFF.

This rearrangement joins TRBV7-8 to TRBJ2-5; perhaps TRBD2 as D (5 bases). CDR3 length: 16 residues. Per germline, CDR1 SGHVS and CDR2 FQNEAQ. The V gene lost 3 bases and the J gene lost 5 bases, with 19 bases spanning the gap. The CDR3 coding sequence is TGTGCCAGCAGCTTTACGGGATCGCTCCTCTTCGAGACCCAGTACTTC. Encoded protein: CASSFTGSLLFETQYF.

The chain links TRBV6-5 to TRBJ1-2; 8 nucleotides line up with TRBD1. V lost 6 bases, J lost 5 bases, and 11 bases stayed unmatched. CDR3 length: 15 amino acids. CDR1 MNHEY and CDR2 SVGAGI come from the germline V gene. CDR3 in DNA: TGTGCCAGCAGACTAGCTACAGGGGGGGGGTATGGCTACACCTTC. Translated, it gives CASRLATGGGYGYTF.

For this clone: The junction departs from germline at one end; a sequencing error may be responsible. The chain is built from TRBV4-2 and TRBJ2-4; 8 bases fit TRBD2. The V gene's germline CDR1 is LGHNA and CDR2 YNFKEQ. The CDR3 is 14 residues long. This CDR3 reads CASSQVSSGLARDF. The CDR3 DNA reads as TGTGCCAGCAGCCAAGTTTCCTCAGGACTAGCTAGGGACTTC.

The chain links TRBV6-6 to TRBJ2-4; the D gene is possibly TRBD2 (6 bases). Trimming pared 6 bases from V and 0 bases from J, leaving 15 bases between. Germline lookup yields CDR1 MNHNY and CDR2 SVGAGI (reference sequence). This CDR3 comprises 16 residues. CDR3 coding DNA: TGTGCCAGCAGGGCGCCGGGACTCGTAGCCAAAAACATTCAGTACTTC. Amino acid sequence: CASRAPGLVAKNIQYF.

The chain links TRBV7-3 to TRBJ2-5; 9 bases fit TRBD2. With 1 base clipped from V and 4 bases from J, the junction kept 4 bases outside the gene matches. CDR3 size: 15 residues. The germline V gene has CDR1 SGHTA and CDR2 FQGTGA. As DNA, the CDR3 is TGTGCCAGCAGCTTAAGCGGGGGGGCCGTAGAGACCCAGTACTTC. Protein sequence: CASSLSGGAVETQYF.

The CDR3 sequence is CASSVPGTSGGARTDTQYF. Written as DNA, the CDR3 is TGTGCCAGCAGTGTACCCGGGACTAGCGGGGGTGCCCGCACAGATACGCAGTATTTT. The rearrangement links TRBV2 to TRBJ2-3; TRBD2 agrees at 14 bases. With V trimmed by 4 bases and J by 1 base, 10 bases remained unmatched. This CDR3 comprises 19 residues. Looked up from germline, CDR1 is SNHLY and CDR2 is FYNNEI.

The V and J genes are TRBV30 and TRBJ1-5, with a weak D call TRBD1 (5 bases). V was clipped by 1 base and J by 8 bases, with 12 bases between them. Germline CDR1 is GTSNPN and CDR2 is SVGIG (reference sequence). The CDR3 totals 13 residues. CDR3 bases: TGTGCCTGGAGTGAGAACAGGCAAGAGCCCCAGCATTTT. This translates into CAWSENRQEPQHF.

The chain is built from TRBV28 and TRBJ2-7; 9 positions agree with TRBD1. CDR3 size: 15 residues. Germline V gene sequence: CDR1 MDHEN, CDR2 SYDVKM. V was pared by 7 bases and J by 1 base, with 8 bases of the junction left unmatched. The CDR3 is CASTVTGGRSYEQYF. Here the CDR3 DNA reads TGTGCCAGCACCGTTACAGGGGGCAGGTCCTACGAGCAGTACTTC.

The chain has TRBV5-3 and TRBJ1-1, with 7 positions matching TRBD1. TRBV5-3 is reported as an ORF; its role is uncertain. The CDR3 runs to 15 residues. Unmatched junction bases numbered 6, after V lost 4 bases and J lost 0 bases. This CDR3 is CARSPSGQLNTEAFF. Written as DNA, the CDR3 is TGTGCCAGAAGCCCATCGGGACAGTTGAACACTGAAGCTTTCTTT.

The chain uses TRBV6-1 and TRBJ2-3, with D perhaps TRBD2 (6 bases). Germline assignment: CDR1 MNHNS and CDR2 SASEGT. CDR3 length equals 12 residues. V lost 5 bases to trimming and J lost 8 bases, with 11 bases between them. The CDR3, as DNA: TGTGCCAGCAGTCTGGACGGGGGTACGCAGTATTTT. Its translation: CASSLDGGTQYF.

The genes are TRBV19 and TRBJ2-2; TRBD2 agrees at 8 bases. With 3 bases clipped from V and 0 bases from J, the junction kept 3 bases outside the gene matches. This CDR3 has 16 residues. From germline, CDR1 is LNHDA and CDR2 SQIVND (reference sequence). DNA for the CDR3: TGTGCCAGTAGTATTCCGCGGGGGGCGAACACCGGGGAGCTGTTTTTT. Encoded protein: CASSIPRGANTGELFF.

V and J are TRBV5-1 and TRBJ2-3; 12 nucleotides align to TRBD2. After removal of 4 bases from V and 3 bases from J, the junction contained 12 bases not matched to a gene. Germline loops: CDR1 SGHRS, CDR2 YFSETQ. The CDR3 runs 18 residues. The CDR3 coding sequence is TGCGCCAGCAGCCCCGGACTAGCGGGGATCACGGGGACAGATACGCAGTATTTT. Its protein is CASSPGLAGITGTDTQYF. Full variable domain (remainder filled in from reference TRBV5-1 and TRBJ2-3): KAGVTQTPRYLIKTRGQQVTLSCSPISGHRSVSWYQQTPGQGLQFLFEYFSETQRNKGNFPGRFSGRQFSNSRSEMNVSTLELGDSALYLCASSPGLAGITGTDTQYFGPGTRLTVL.

The V call is TRBV7-2, the J call TRBJ2-5, with D unclear. The length of the CDR3 is 14 residues. Trimming stripped 5 bases from V and 0 bases from J, with 10 bases between. Germline assignment: CDR1 SGHTA and CDR2 FQGNSA. The CDR3 spells CASSTLGNQETQYF. The CDR3, as DNA: TGTGCCAGCAGCACCCTAGGAAACCAAGAGACCCAGTACTTC.

This clone is a singleton in its sample. The J gene is TRBJ1-5, the V gene TRBV4-3; unclear D gene. This CDR3 region has 15 residues. CDR1 and CDR2 (germline): LGHNA, YSLEER. The V end lost 0 bases, the J end lost 3 bases, and 9 bases lay between the germline ends. CDR3 in amino acids: CASSQDGSVNQPQHF. Written as DNA, the CDR3 is TGCGCCAGCAGCCAAGATGGGAGCGTCAATCAGCCCCAGCATTTT.

This chain links TRBV7-3 with TRBJ2-3, with 9 nucleotides matching TRBD2. V shed 7 bases, J shed 8 bases, and the junction held 10 bases outside the gene matches. Germline CDR1 is SGHTA and CDR2 is FQGTGA. The CDR3 runs to 14 residues. The CDR3 spells CASKPAGGVGTQYF. CDR3 bases: TGTGCCAGCAAGCCAGCGGGGGGTGTGGGTACGCAGTATTTT.

The chain is built from TRBV19 and TRBJ2-1; tentative D call: TRBD2 (5 bases). Deletions cut 3 bases from V and 1 base from J, with 13 bases between. Germline CDR1 reads LNHDA; CDR2 reads SQIVND (reference sequence). There are 16 residues in the CDR3. CDR3 DNA: TGTGCCAGTAGTATTAAGCGGTGGCGTTCCTACAATGAGCAGTTCTTC. Translating gives CASSIKRWRSYNEQFF.

The chain links TRBV9 to TRBJ1-6; TRBD1 matches at 7 bases. The CDR3 is 15 amino acids. Germline loops: CDR1 SGDLS, CDR2 YYNGEE. Trimming cost V 0 bases and J 6 bases; bases outside gene matches: 3. For the CDR3, the DNA is TGTGCCAGCAGCGTAGCTACAGGGGTTAATTCACCCCTCCACTTT. It specifies CASSVATGVNSPLHF.

The DNA of the CDR3 is TGTGCCAGCAGCCCCGCGACGGGACAGGGGTGGTACGAGCAGTACTTC. It translates to CASSPATGQGWYEQYF. V is TRBV7-9 and J is TRBJ2-7, with TRBD1 matching over 10 bases. The CDR3 runs 16 residues. Germline V lookup: CDR1 SEHNR, CDR2 FQNEAQ (reference sequence). Trimming at V came to 5 bases and at J to 4 bases, leaving 11 bases not matched to a gene.

The chain recombines TRBV6-5 with TRBJ2-2; 7 bases are shared with TRBD1. V shed 8 bases and J 2 bases; nucleotides not matched to a gene: 5. Germline CDR1 is MNHEY and CDR2 is SVGAGI. The CDR3 has 14 amino acids. CDR3 region: CASFYRGNTGELFF. The CDR3 bases are TGTGCCAGCTTCTACAGGGGAAACACCGGGGAGCTGTTTTTT.

The V and J genes are TRBV5-8 and TRBJ2-5; the match to TRBD2 covers 13 bases. This CDR3 has 16 amino acids. From germline, CDR1 is SGHTS and CDR2 YDEGEE. Trimming at V came to 4 bases and at J to 1 base, leaving 4 bases not matched to a gene. The CDR3 is CASSPGTSGAQETQYF. In DNA, the CDR3 is TGTGCCAGCAGCCCCGGGACTAGCGGGGCCCAAGAGACCCAGTACTTC.

V usage is TRBV14 and J usage is TRBJ2-2; D gene unclear. The V and J ends lost 3 bases and 0 bases respectively, with 8 bases between them. Per the germline V gene, CDR1 is SGHDN and CDR2 is FVKESK. The CDR3 extends over 15 amino acids. The chain's CDR3 is CASSHRQPNTGELFF. The CDR3 region has the DNA TGTGCCAGCAGCCACCGACAACCGAACACCGGGGAGCTGTTTTTT.